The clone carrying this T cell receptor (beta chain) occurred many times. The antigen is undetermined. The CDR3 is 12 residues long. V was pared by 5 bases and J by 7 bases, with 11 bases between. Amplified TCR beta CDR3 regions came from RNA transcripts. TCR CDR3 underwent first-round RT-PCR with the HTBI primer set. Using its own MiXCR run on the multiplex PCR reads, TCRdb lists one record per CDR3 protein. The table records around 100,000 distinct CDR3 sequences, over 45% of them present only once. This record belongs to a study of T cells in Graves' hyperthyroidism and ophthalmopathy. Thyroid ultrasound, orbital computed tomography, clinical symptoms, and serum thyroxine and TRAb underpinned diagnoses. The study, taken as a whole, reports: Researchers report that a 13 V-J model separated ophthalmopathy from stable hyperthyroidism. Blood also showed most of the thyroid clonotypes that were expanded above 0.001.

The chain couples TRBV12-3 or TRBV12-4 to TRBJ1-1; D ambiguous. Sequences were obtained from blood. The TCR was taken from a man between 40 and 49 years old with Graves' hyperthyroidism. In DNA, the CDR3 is TGTGCCAGCAGTCCCGGGTCCGGTGAAGCTTTCTTT. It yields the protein CASSPGSGEAFF.